This T cell receptor beta chain was recovered during a study of cytomegalovirus exposure and HLA in healthy donors. Overall study results and limits: For cytomegalovirus status, the classifier reportedly gave diagnoses with high specificity and sensitivity. Later analysis placed DRB1 highest and HLA-C lowest in TCR association rates, which differed by HLA locus.

With respect to this clone: Its antigen is unidentified.

60 Vbeta and 13 Jbeta primers were used in PCR. Method: immunoSEQ multiplex PCR; TCRdb's copy keeps in-frame clones and lacks some. The sample comprises 150,000 or so clones, roughly 79% of which are singletons, and about 1.3% rests with the top ten. CDR3 length equals 15 residues. The germline gives CDR1 MNHNY, CDR2 SVGAGI (reference sequence). Unmatched junction bases numbered 11, after V lost 4 bases and J lost 6 bases. V is TRBV6-6 and J is TRBJ2-7, with TRBD2 identical over 8 bases. The receptor was derived from a man aged 25-45 years in good health and CMV-seronegative. Sequenced: PBMCs. The CDR3 loop is CASSFPGLGLVEQYF. In nucleotides, the CDR3 is TGTGCCAGCAGTTTCCCGGGACTAGGTCTCGTCGAGCAGTACTTC.